The rows below give T cell receptor beta chains drawn from one sample of a study of blood T cell repertoires in COVID-19. Sequencing was performed with immunoSEQ multiplex PCR; in TCRdb, only in-frame clones are kept and a portion is missing. The table records fewer than 300,000 clones, 75% to 85% of them present only once. The specimen was peripheral blood. These receptors were obtained from a man aged 50-60 years with active or convalescent COVID-19. The CDR3 runs from the conserved cysteine through the conserved F or W. A D gene is named only where the DNA matches it firmly. Size values are once, few and many counts, or a class for expanded clones, and some rows have none.

j_call: TRBJ2-1; v_call: TRBV30; d_call: .; clone_size: .; cdr3_nt: TGTGCCTGGAGTCCGTTAGCAAACCAACCTTACAATGAGCAGTTCTTC; cdr3_aa: CAWSPLANQPYNEQFF
j_call: TRBJ2-1; v_call: TRBV7-6; d_call: TRBD2; clone_size: .; cdr3_nt: TGTGCCAGCAGCGTAAAAATTGGACTAGCGGGAGAAGGCTTCGTCTACAATGAGCAGTTCTTC; cdr3_aa: CASSVKIGLAGEGFVYNEQFF
j_call: TRBJ2-3; v_call: TRBV4-3; d_call: .; clone_size: .; cdr3_nt: TGCGCCAGCAGCCTTTCAACTAGCACAGATACGCAGTATTTT; cdr3_aa: CASSLSTSTDTQYF
j_call: TRBJ2-2; v_call: TRBV6-5; d_call: .; clone_size: .; cdr3_nt: TGTGCCAGCAGCAAACGGGAGACCGGGGAGCTGTTTTTT; cdr3_aa: CASSKRETGELFF
j_call: TRBJ1-3; v_call: TRBV5-1; d_call: .; clone_size: .; cdr3_nt: TGCGCCAGCAGCTTTGACTCCCCCGCCCGAAACACCATATATTTT; cdr3_aa: CASSFDSPARNTIYF
j_call: TRBJ2-1; v_call: TRBV13; d_call: .; clone_size: .; cdr3_nt: TGTGCCAGCAGCCAACAGGAGGAGCAGTTCTTC; cdr3_aa: CASSQQEEQFF
j_call: TRBJ1-6; v_call: TRBV24-1; d_call: .; clone_size: .; cdr3_nt: TGTGCCACCAGTGATGAGGGTCCAACTCATAATTCACCCCTCCACTTT; cdr3_aa: CATSDEGPTHNSPLHF
j_call: TRBJ1-6; v_call: TRBV7-4; d_call: .; clone_size: .; cdr3_nt: TGTGCCAGCAGCTTCAAGGGCGAGGGTGGCGAATTTAATTCACCCCTCCACTTT; cdr3_aa: CASSFKGEGGEFNSPLHF
j_call: TRBJ2-5; v_call: TRBV29-1; d_call: .; clone_size: .; cdr3_nt: TGCAGCGTTGGGGCAGGGCGTTGGGAGACCCAGTACTTC; cdr3_aa: CSVGAGRWETQYF
j_call: TRBJ2-3; v_call: TRBV5-6; d_call: TRBD1; clone_size: .; cdr3_nt: TGTGCCAGCAGCTTGTTTAGGCAGGGGGCGTCCACAGATACGCAGTATTTT; cdr3_aa: CASSLFRQGASTDTQYF
j_call: TRBJ2-1; v_call: TRBV5-1; d_call: .; clone_size: .; cdr3_nt: TGCGCCAGCAGCTCGAGTCAGGGTATTGAGCAGTTCTTC; cdr3_aa: CASSSSQGIEQFF
j_call: TRBJ2-2; v_call: TRBV5-5; d_call: TRBD1; clone_size: .; cdr3_nt: TGTGCCAGCAGCATCACAGGGGGCAGAGATGGCGGGGAGCTGTTTTTT; cdr3_aa: CASSITGGRDGGELFF
j_call: TRBJ2-2; v_call: TRBV9; d_call: TRBD2; clone_size: .; cdr3_nt: TGTGCCAGCAGCCCCCGCGGCGCGGGAGGAACCGGGGAGCTGTTTTTT; cdr3_aa: CASSPRGAGGTGELFF
j_call: TRBJ2-2; v_call: TRBV7-2; d_call: TRBD2; clone_size: few; cdr3_nt: TGTGCCAGCAGCTTGACTAGCGGGAGGTCGGCCGGGGAGCTGTTTTTT; cdr3_aa: CASSLTSGRSAGELFF
j_call: TRBJ1-4; v_call: TRBV6-5; d_call: .; clone_size: few; cdr3_nt: TGTGCCAGCAGTTACACTTGGACAGCAACTAATGAAAAACTGTTTTTT; cdr3_aa: CASSYTWTATNEKLFF
j_call: TRBJ1-1; v_call: TRBV5-8; d_call: TRBD1; clone_size: .; cdr3_nt: TGTGCCAGCAGCGCAGGGGGCACTGAAGCTTTCTTT; cdr3_aa: CASSAGGTEAFF
j_call: TRBJ1-6; v_call: TRBV27; d_call: .; clone_size: .; cdr3_nt: TGTGCCAGCAGCCCCCCGGGCGGGGTTCGGAATTCACCCCTCCACTTT; cdr3_aa: CASSPPGGVRNSPLHF
j_call: TRBJ2-3; v_call: TRBV18; d_call: .; clone_size: once; cdr3_nt: TGTGCCAGCTCACCACCGGGAGCAGATACGCAGTATTTT; cdr3_aa: CASSPPGADTQYF
j_call: TRBJ2-5; v_call: TRBV25-1; d_call: .; clone_size: .; cdr3_nt: TGTGCCAGCAGCCTCTCGGGGGGCTGGGAGACCCAGTACTTC; cdr3_aa: CASSLSGGWETQYF
j_call: TRBJ2-7; v_call: TRBV11-2; d_call: TRBD2; clone_size: .; cdr3_nt: TGTGCCAGCAGCTTAGGTAGCGGGAAGTCCTACGAGCAGTACTTC; cdr3_aa: CASSLGSGKSYEQYF
j_call: TRBJ1-1; v_call: TRBV2; d_call: .; clone_size: .; cdr3_nt: TGTGCCAGCAGTCGCCCCCCGGCGGGGGCTTTCTTT; cdr3_aa: CASSRPPAGAFF
j_call: TRBJ1-3; v_call: TRBV3-1/TRBV3-2; d_call: .; clone_size: .; cdr3_nt: TGTGCCAGCAGCACGACAGTGTCTGGAAACACCATATATTTT; cdr3_aa: CASSTTVSGNTIYF
j_call: TRBJ2-1; v_call: TRBV7-2; d_call: TRBD1; clone_size: .; cdr3_nt: TGTGCCAGCAGCCCAAGACAGGGGGCAGTCAATGAGCAGTTCTTC; cdr3_aa: CASSPRQGAVNEQFF
j_call: TRBJ2-2; v_call: TRBV9; d_call: TRBD1; clone_size: .; cdr3_nt: TGTGCCAGCAGCGGGGGAGCAGGGGGCGGGGAGCTGTTTTTT; cdr3_aa: CASSGGAGGGELFF
j_call: TRBJ2-1; v_call: TRBV6-5; d_call: TRBD2; clone_size: .; cdr3_nt: TGTGCCAGCAGATTCCCCGGGGGGAGTAGTGAGCAGTTCTTC; cdr3_aa: CASRFPGGSSEQFF
j_call: TRBJ1-5; v_call: TRBV3-1/TRBV3-2; d_call: .; clone_size: .; cdr3_nt: TGTGCCAGCAGCCGGGGGCTAAATCAGCCCCAGCATTTT; cdr3_aa: CASSRGLNQPQHF
j_call: TRBJ2-1; v_call: TRBV12-3/TRBV12-4; d_call: .; clone_size: .; cdr3_nt: TGTGCCAGCAGTTTCCGGATCCAGGAATCGCAGTTCTTC; cdr3_aa: CASSFRIQESQFF
j_call: TRBJ2-3; v_call: TRBV30; d_call: TRBD1; clone_size: .; cdr3_nt: TGTGCCTGGAGTGTAAAGGGGGCCGGGGAGTATTTT; cdr3_aa: CAWSVKGAGEYF
j_call: TRBJ1-3; v_call: TRBV5-6; d_call: TRBD1; clone_size: .; cdr3_nt: TGTGCCAGCAGCTTGACAGGGGTTACTGGAAACACCATATATTTT; cdr3_aa: CASSLTGVTGNTIYF
j_call: TRBJ2-5; v_call: TRBV11-2; d_call: TRBD2; clone_size: .; cdr3_nt: TGTGCCAGCAGCCAAGTGACTAGCGGGAAGGAGACCCAGTACTTC; cdr3_aa: CASSQVTSGKETQYF